What follows is one T cell receptor beta chain and its context. This sample is part of a study of blood T cell repertoires in COVID-19. Study context: Samples taken during acute and convalescent COVID-19 were collected in the United States, Italy and Spain.

Germline lookup yields CDR1 KGHSH and CDR2 LQKENI. The CDR3 consists of 16 residues. V lost 2 bases and J 5 bases, leaving 18 bases between the germline ends. Adults between about 18 and 95 years of age took part from 24 US areas. Assignment of participants to cohorts was predicated upon participant-reported clinical history. Sequenced by immunoSEQ multiplex PCR; TCRdb stores in-frame clones only, minus some. The table records 330,000 or so clones, 92% of them present only once. What was sequenced was PBMCs or T cells enriched from blood (not recorded which). The receptor comes from a woman in her thirties who had recovered from COVID-19. The genes are TRBV18 and TRBJ1-2; no firm D call. The CDR3 coding sequence is TGTGCCAGCTCACCAGCCCAAGGAGGGTCGGGGTATGGCTACACCTTC. Amino acids: CASSPAQGGSGYGYTF.